Each of the 10 T cell receptor beta chains below was sequenced from the same sample in a study of OX40 agonist ivuxolimab in advanced cancers. TCRdb's copy holds only in-frame clones and misses some; the assay was immunoSEQ multiplex PCR. The sample has roughly 69,000 clones, under 95% seen once; the top ten hold over 4%. This specimen consisted of CD4+ or CD8+ T cells sorted from blood, obtained in a trial of the OX40 agonist ivuxolimab. The receptor source for this set is an adult with an advanced solid tumor such as melanoma, head and neck, liver or kidney cancer.

The chain carries TRBV2 and TRBJ2-7; D is uncertain. CDR1 SNHLY and CDR2 FYNNEI come from the germline V gene. The CDR3 is 14 amino acids. V was cut by 4 bases and J by 6 bases, with 16 bases left in between. In DNA, the CDR3 is TGTGCCAGCAGTGTTCGGGCCGTAAACCCCGAGCAGTACTTC. Its protein is CASSVRAVNPEQYF. Combining the CDR3 with reference TRBV2 and TRBJ2-7 gives the whole variable domain EPEVTQTPSHQVTQMGQEVILRCVPISNHLYFYWYRQILGQKVEFLVSFYNNEISEKSEIFDDQFSVERPDGSNFTLKIRSTKLEDSAMYFCASSVRAVNPEQYFGPGTRLTVT.

Concerning this clone itself: The same CDR3 also results from other DNA sequences found in this sample. The CDR3 sequence: CASRPTGVREKLFF. In nucleotides, the CDR3 is TGTGCCAGCAGACCTACAGGGGTAAGGGAAAAACTGTTTTTT. V usage is TRBV28 and J usage is TRBJ1-4; the match to TRBD1 covers 7 bases. The V gene end was trimmed by 6 bases and the J gene end by 8 bases; junction bases not matched to a gene: 9. The CDR3 covers 14 residues. The germline V gene has CDR1 MDHEN and CDR2 SYDVKM.

This rearrangement joins TRBV5-4 to TRBJ2-2; unclear D gene. Trimming shortened V by 0 bases and J by 1 base, and 4 bases separated the two germline ends. The germline CDR1 and CDR2 sequences are SGHNT and YYREEE (reference sequence). This CDR3 region has 14 residues. The CDR3 here is CASSLGLNTGELFF. The CDR3 DNA follows: TGTGCCAGCAGCTTGGGGTTGAACACCGGGGAGCTGTTTTTT.

V gene TRBV5-1 combines with J gene TRBJ2-7, with D possibly matching TRBD2 (6 bases). Per germline, CDR1 SGHRS and CDR2 YFSETQ. The V end was cut by 0 bases, the J end by 0 bases, with 13 bases between. The CDR3 totals 16 residues. The CDR3 DNA reads TGCGCCAGCAGCTTGGGCTCCGGGACTGCCTCCTACGAGCAGTACTTC. Translating gives CASSLGSGTASYEQYF.

The sample holds one count of this clone. The CDR3 DNA is TGTGCCAGCAGTACTGGACCTTTCGGGGAGCTGTTTTTT. It is translated as CASSTGPFGELFF. The V call is TRBV2, the J call TRBJ2-2; D is unclear. The CDR3 totals 13 residues. The germline gives CDR1 SNHLY, CDR2 FYNNEI. V lost 5 bases and J 7 bases, leaving 11 bases between the germline ends.

The CDR3 nucleotides read TGTGCCAGCCTCTTCGGCGGAACTTCTTTAACCGGGGAGCTGTTTTTT. Residues: CASLFGGTSLTGELFF. The V gene is TRBV11-2, the J gene TRBJ2-2; D is unresolved. The germline V gene has CDR1 SGHAT and CDR2 FQNNGV. Trimming removed 8 bases at V and 5 bases at J, with 21 bases between. The CDR3 is 16 amino acids.

The CDR3 DNA reads TGTGCCAGCAGTATCCCGGGGGTAGAGACCCAGTACTTC. This codes for CASSIPGVETQYF. This chain joins TRBV6-5 and TRBJ2-5, with a tentative D call TRBD2 (6 bases). V lost 5 bases to trimming and J lost 4 bases, with 11 bases between them. Germline values: CDR1 MNHEY, CDR2 SVGAGI. This CDR3 contains 13 residues.

The gene calls are TRBV18 and TRBJ1-6; no clear D gene. Germline loops: CDR1 KGHSH, CDR2 LQKENI. The CDR3 totals 15 residues. V was shortened by 2 bases and J by 6 bases, with 11 bases between the two germline ends. CDR3 nucleotide sequence: TGTGCCAGCTCACCAAAGCCGCCGGGTAATTCACCCCTCCACTTT. It encodes CASSPKPPGNSPLHF.

This clone has only a few counts. The V call is TRBV10-1, the J call TRBJ2-7, with 7 bases lining up with TRBD2. There are 15 residues in the CDR3. The trim removed 5 bases at V and 8 bases at J, leaving 15 bases unmatched. Germline V gene data show CDR1 as WNHNN and CDR2 as SYGVQD (reference sequence). The CDR3 region is CASSPLAAITTKQYF. The DNA of the CDR3 is TGCGCCAGCAGTCCCCTAGCGGCGATCACTACGAAGCAGTACTTC.

The chain carries TRBV5-4 and TRBJ1-6, with TRBD1 matching over 7 bases. V dropped 4 bases and J dropped 6; count of bases not matched to a gene: 4. This CDR3 has 14 residues. Looked up from germline, CDR1 is SGHNT and CDR2 is YYREEE (reference sequence). CDR3 loop: CASSPGQANSPLHF. CDR3 nucleotides: TGTGCCAGCAGCCCTGGACAGGCTAATTCACCCCTCCACTTT.